The TCR beta chain under discussion was sequenced for a study of T cell responses to AZD1222 COVID-19 vaccine. For the study at large: Pooled together were second doses at about 4 or about 12 weeks.

Study observations and caveats: The reported proportion of spike-specific TCRs targeting unmutated variant regions was nearly half. Just a handful of AZD1222 recipients were seropositive at baseline.

Details on this clone: Its antigen is currently unknown.

V was pared by 1 base and J by 6 bases, with 3 bases of the junction left unmatched. Germline V gene sequence: CDR1 LGHDT, CDR2 YNNKEL (reference sequence). This CDR3 region has 14 residues. Produced via immunoSEQ multiplex PCR; TCRdb's table is partial and in-frame only. Among about 180,000 clones listed, 70% to 90% were seen once. The chain carries TRBV3-1 (or the pseudogene TRBV3-2) and TRBJ2-1, with 7 bases fitting TRBD2. The source material was peripheral blood, sampled on day 0 of AZD1222 vaccination. The receptor's source is an adult in good health. The CDR3 region is CASSQGQRGNEQFF. CDR3 bases: TGTGCCAGCAGCCAAGGCCAGCGGGGCAATGAGCAGTTCTTC.